A single sample gave rise to the 11 T cell receptor beta chains below, sequenced in a study of blood T cell repertoires in COVID-19. Produced via immunoSEQ multiplex PCR; TCRdb's table is partial and in-frame only. The repertoire includes 250,000 or so clones, more than 85% of them detected once, and roughly 2.9% sits in the top ten. Sequenced material: PBMCs or T cells enriched from blood (not recorded which). All receptors derive from a man between 40 and 49 years old who had been exposed to COVID-19.

The chain has TRBV5-5 and TRBJ2-1; 8 bases are a match to TRBD2. Germline CDR1 reads SGHKS; CDR2 reads YYEKEE (reference sequence). This CDR3 has 14 residues. The trim removed 0 bases at V and 9 bases at J, leaving 5 bases unmatched. The CDR3 DNA reads TGTGCCAGCAGCTTGGGCGGGGGGATAGGTGAGCAGTTCTTC. Encoded protein: CASSLGGGIGEQFF.

The genes are TRBV5-6 and TRBJ2-7; unclear D gene. The germline gives CDR1 SGHDT, CDR2 YYEEEE. This CDR3 is 12 amino acids long. V was trimmed by 4 bases and J by 7 bases, leaving 12 bases between them. Here the CDR3 DNA reads TGTGCCAGCAGCGCGCTAATTGAAGAGCAGTACTTC. Amino acid sequence: CASSALIEEQYF.

The V and J genes are TRBV6-4 and TRBJ2-2, with TRBD2 matching 9 bases. The CDR3 consists of 14 residues. Germline V gene lookup returns CDR1 MRHNA and CDR2 SNTAGT. V lost 3 bases, J lost 7 bases, and 3 bases stayed unmatched. In DNA form, the CDR3 reads TGTGCCAGCAGTGAAGCGGGAGGAGGCGGGGAGCTGTTTTTT. This translates into CASSEAGGGGELFF.

This chain connects TRBV4-1 to TRBJ1-2; 7 bases match TRBD1. This CDR3 contains 15 residues. The germline V gene has CDR1 MGHRA and CDR2 YSYEKL. J lost 4 bases, V lost 1 base, and 6 bases had no gene match. For the CDR3, the DNA is TGCGCCAGCAGCCAAGTCGGGACAGAGCTCTATGGCTACACCTTC. Its translation: CASSQVGTELYGYTF.

V is TRBV28 and J is TRBJ1-2; 8 bases fit TRBD1. This CDR3 region has 16 residues. The trim removed 5 bases at V and 0 bases at J, leaving 8 bases unmatched. Germline values: CDR1 MDHEN, CDR2 SYDVKM. DNA of the CDR3: TGTGCCAGCAGTGCCCACGACAGGGGAGCTAACTATGGCTACACCTTC. Translated, it gives CASSAHDRGANYGYTF.

This clone was counted between two and nine times. V is TRBV5-1 and J is TRBJ2-5, with a weak D call TRBD1 (6 bases). Trimming shortened V by 7 bases and J by 5 bases, and 15 bases separated the two germline ends. The CDR3 is made up of 13 amino acids. Per the germline V gene, CDR1 is SGHRS and CDR2 is YFSETQ. The CDR3 DNA reads as TGCGCCAGCCGGACAGAAATTACCGAGACCCAGTACTTC. Its translation: CASRTEITETQYF. Looking up the rest from reference TRBV5-1 and TRBJ2-5 gives the full variable domain: KAGVTQTPRYLIKTRGQQVTLSCSPISGHRSVSWYQQTPGQGLQFLFEYFSETQRNKGNFPGRFSGRQFSNSRSEMNVSTLELGDSALYLCASRTEITETQYFGPGTRLLVL.

The V call is TRBV14, the J call TRBJ2-2; a possible D gene is TRBD1 (5 bases). Trimming pared 4 bases from V and 1 base from J, leaving 7 bases between. Germline V gene lookup returns CDR1 SGHDN and CDR2 FVKESK. The CDR3 is 14 amino acids. CDR3 sequence: CASSRGRNTGELFF. The CDR3 DNA is TGTGCCAGCAGCCGGGGCAGGAACACCGGGGAGCTGTTTTTT.

This clone was counted once. The chain joins TRBV4-1 to TRBJ2-5, with TRBD1 matching over 10 bases. The trim removed 3 bases at V and 5 bases at J, leaving 3 bases unmatched. The germline gives CDR1 MGHRA, CDR2 YSYEKL. The CDR3 is 14 amino acids. This CDR3 reads CASSQTGGRETQYF. The CDR3 nucleotides read TGCGCCAGCAGCCAGACAGGGGGCAGGGAGACCCAGTACTTC.

The chain has TRBV5-6 and TRBJ1-2; the match to TRBD1 covers 7 bases. Germline V CDR1 and CDR2: SGHDT, YYEEEE. J was trimmed by 4 bases and V by 4 bases; bases with no gene match: 4. There are 13 residues in the CDR3. As DNA, the CDR3 is TGTGCCAGCAGCCCGGACAGGTCCTATGGCTACACCTTC. Its translation: CASSPDRSYGYTF.

The chain employs TRBV19 and TRBJ1-5; no firm D call. CDR1 and CDR2 (germline): LNHDA, SQIVND (reference sequence). The CDR3 covers 15 residues. Trimming stripped 2 bases from V and 5 bases from J, with 13 bases between. This CDR3 reads CASSITISGDQPQHF. As DNA, the CDR3 is TGTGCCAGTAGTATAACCATAAGCGGGGATCAGCCCCAGCATTTT.

The chain is built from TRBV7-2 and TRBJ2-7; D is ambiguous. CDR3 length: 13 residues. Trimming shortened V by 0 bases and J by 6 bases, and 9 bases separated the two germline ends. Germline CDR1 is SGHTA and CDR2 is FQGNSA. CDR3 DNA sequence: TGTGCCAGCAGCTTAGCCTATTCCGGCGAGCAGTACTTC. It specifies CASSLAYSGEQYF.